This TCR beta chain originates from a study of T cell responses to AZD1222 COVID-19 vaccine. Study-level findings and limits: Just five or six AZD1222 recipients tested seropositive at baseline.

Repertoires were generated with immunoSEQ multiplex PCR, while TCRdb's copy carries only in-frame clones and drops some. The sample contains about 100,000 clones, around nine tenths of which appear only once. This clone was seen more than once but under ten times. Its antigen is not identified. Source: peripheral blood, taken on day 0 of AZD1222 vaccination. This TCR derives from an adult in good health.

The CDR3, as DNA: TGTGCCAGTAGTCCGAAGACCCGAGGCAATGGGGCGCCCCAGCATTTT. This encodes CASSPKTRGNGAPQHF. J is TRBJ1-5 and V is TRBV19, with D possibly being TRBD1 (5 bases). Germline CDR1 and CDR2: LNHDA and SQIVND (reference sequence). With 5 bases removed from V and 9 bases from J, the gap between germline ends came to 23 bases. There are 16 residues in the CDR3.